The T cell receptor beta chain under discussion was sequenced for a study of PD-L1 blockade in urothelial cancer. The method was immunoSEQ multiplex PCR; TCRdb's version includes in-frame clones alone and lacks a portion of them. The top ten clones hold 2% to 2.5% of a sample with almost 90,000 clones, 84% of them seen once. The CDR3 loop spans 15 amino acids. CDR1 MNHNY and CDR2 SVGAGI come from the germline V gene (reference sequence). Trimming pared 6 bases from V and 6 bases from J, leaving 20 bases between. Stated time point: pretreatment peripheral blood. The material sequenced was PBMCs, taken around atezolizumab (anti-PD-L1) treatment. The receptor was isolated from a man aged 60-69 years with urothelial cancer. This chain joins TRBV6-6 and TRBJ1-1; perhaps TRBD1 as D (6 bases). CDR3 sequence: CASSPKLTGTSEAFF. In nucleotides, the CDR3 is TGTGCCAGCAGCCCGAAGTTGACAGGCACATCTGAAGCTTTCTTT.